Listed here are 26 T cell receptor beta chains from one sample, sequenced in a study of radiotherapy plus CTLA-4 blockade in lung cancer. The repertoire was sequenced with immunoSEQ multiplex PCR; TCRdb's copy has only in-frame clones and lacks some. The sample carries some 96,000 clones, 85% to 90% recorded once. Sequences were derived from peripheral blood, sampled from a patient treated with radiotherapy plus ipilimumab. The receptors derive from a human donor with non-small cell lung cancer that progressed on radiotherapy plus ipilimumab.

The chain is built from TRBV19 and TRBJ1-1, with 8 nucleotides matching TRBD1. The CDR3 contains 15 residues. Germline lookup yields CDR1 LNHDA and CDR2 SQIVND (reference sequence). The ends lost 0 bases at V and 4 bases at J; junction bases unmatched: 4. In DNA, the CDR3 is TGTGCCAGTAGTATAGATGGGGACAGGTCCACTGAAGCTTTCTTT. Its protein is CASSIDGDRSTEAFF. Combining the CDR3 with reference TRBV19 and TRBJ1-1 gives the whole variable domain DGGITQSPKYLFRKEGQNVTLSCEQNLNHDAMYWYRQDPGQGLRLIYYSQIVNDFQKGDIAEGYSVSREKKESFPLTVTSAQKNPTAFYLCASSIDGDRSTEAFFGQGTRLTVV.

The chain links TRBV11-3 to TRBJ1-1, with D uncertain. The CDR3 is 13 amino acids. Trimming took off 3 bases at V and 4 bases at J, with 9 bases between the two ends. Germline V gene sequence: CDR1 SGHNT, CDR2 YENEEA. CDR3 nucleotide sequence: TGTGCCAGCAGCTTGTCCCTACTCACTGAAGCTTTCTTT. Encoded protein: CASSLSLLTEAFF. Based on the CDR3 plus reference TRBV11-3 and TRBJ1-1, the full variable domain is EAGVVQSPRYKIIEKKQPVAFWCNPISGHNTLYWYLQNLGQGPELLIRYENEEAVDDSQLPKDRFSAERLKGVDSTLKIQPAELGDSAVYLCASSLSLLTEAFFGQGTRLTVV.

In its sample, this clone was seen a few times. CDR3 DNA: TGTGCCAGCAGGCAGGGCGGGACTGGAATGGAGACCCAGTACTTC. Its protein is CASRQGGTGMETQYF. V gene TRBV6-6 combines with J gene TRBJ2-5; a possible D gene is TRBD2 (6 bases). Germline CDR1 is MNHNY and CDR2 is SVGAGI (reference sequence). This CDR3 comprises 15 residues. The V end was cut by 6 bases, the J end by 5 bases, with 19 bases between.

The chain carries TRBV27 and TRBJ2-7; 8 nucleotides line up with TRBD1. The junction had 6 bases not matched to a gene; V was cut back by 5 bases and J by 3 bases. This CDR3 contains 14 residues. The germline V gene has CDR1 MNHEY and CDR2 SMNVEV (reference sequence). This CDR3 reads CASSRRQGNYEQYF. In DNA, the CDR3 is TGTGCCAGCAGTCGTCGACAGGGGAACTACGAGCAGTACTTC.

The V gene is TRBV19, the J gene TRBJ1-2, with D perhaps TRBD1 (6 bases). Germline CDR1 and CDR2: LNHDA and SQIVND (reference sequence). The CDR3 loop spans 14 amino acids. V was shortened by 7 bases and J by 2 bases, with 14 bases between the two germline ends. As DNA, the CDR3 is TGTGCCAGTAACCCACAGGGCTTAAACTATGGCTACACCTTC. Encoded protein: CASNPQGLNYGYTF.

V usage is TRBV12-5 and J usage is TRBJ2-1; 11 nucleotides match TRBD2. V shed 6 bases and J 2 bases; nucleotides not matched to a gene: 3. Germline CDR1 is LGHNT and CDR2 is FRNRAP. CDR3 length: 15 residues. The CDR3 nucleotides are TGTGCTAGTGGCCCTAGCGGGAGGCCCTACAATGAGCAGTTCTTC. Protein product: CASGPSGRPYNEQFF.

The chain combines TRBV7-2 with TRBJ1-5; TRBD1 aligns across 7 bases. The CDR3 loop spans 17 amino acids. With V trimmed by 1 base and J by 4 bases, 10 bases remained unmatched. Looked up from germline, CDR1 is SGHTA and CDR2 is FQGNSA. CDR3 residues: CASSLGWGGGLNQPQHF. Written as DNA, the CDR3 is TGTGCCAGCAGCTTAGGGTGGGGAGGGGGCTTAAATCAGCCCCAGCATTTT.

The rearrangement joins TRBV27 to TRBJ1-5, with 11 nucleotides matching TRBD1. The CDR3 spans 14 residues. Germline V gene data show CDR1 as MNHEY and CDR2 as SMNVEV (reference sequence). The ends lost 6 bases at V and 4 bases at J; junction bases unmatched: 2. CDR3 coding DNA: TGTGCCAGCAGAGGGACAGGGGGGAATCAGCCCCAGCATTTT. Its protein product is CASRGTGGNQPQHF.

This clone has a handful of counts. The chain has TRBV25-1 and TRBJ2-7, with D possibly being TRBD1 (5 bases). This CDR3 has 14 residues. Trimming took 7 bases from V and 2 from J, leaving 15 bases between them. The V gene's germline CDR1 is MGHDK and CDR2 SYGVNS. The CDR3 DNA follows: TGTGCCAGCACAGCCAGGGAAGAAACCTACGAGCAGTACTTC. It is translated as CASTAREETYEQYF.

This rearrangement joins TRBV7-9 to TRBJ2-2; 7 bases line up with TRBD2. Germline V gene sequence: CDR1 SEHNR, CDR2 FQNEAQ (reference sequence). With 1 base clipped from V and 6 bases from J, the junction kept 11 bases outside the gene matches. The length of the CDR3 is 17 residues. The CDR3 coding sequence is TGTGCCAGCAGCTTAGATATTGGCGGGAGAGGTGCCGGGGAGCTGTTTTTT. Translation: CASSLDIGGRGAGELFF.

This chain uses TRBV27 with TRBJ1-2; D is uncertain. V gave up 3 bases and J gave up 5 bases, with 7 bases separating them. The CDR3 is 12 residues long. The germline CDR1 and CDR2 sequences are MNHEY and SMNVEV (reference sequence). The CDR3 DNA is TGTGCCAGCAGTTTCAATGGATATGGCTACACCTTC. The encoded protein is CASSFNGYGYTF.

CDR3 region: CASSTGGFKEEPQHF. The CDR3 nucleotides are TGTGCCAGCAGTACCGGCGGGTTTAAAGAGGAGCCCCAGCATTTT. The chain links TRBV6-1 to TRBJ1-5; D remains ambiguous. CDR1 MNHNS and CDR2 SASEGT come from the germline V gene. The CDR3 sequence is 15 residues long. The ends were cut back, 5 bases at V and 8 bases at J, with 19 bases in the middle.

This chain links TRBV18 with TRBJ1-1, with 7 bases matching TRBD1. Germline V gene data show CDR1 as KGHSH and CDR2 as LQKENI. V lost 4 bases to trimming and J lost 3 bases; unmatched junction nucleotides: 2. This CDR3 region has 13 residues. The CDR3, as DNA: TGTGCCAGCTCACTTGGGACAGACACTGAAGCTTTCTTT. Translated, it gives CASSLGTDTEAFF.

The chain recombines TRBV7-9 with TRBJ2-7; 10 bases line up with TRBD1. Germline CDR1 and CDR2: SEHNR and FQNEAQ (reference sequence). The CDR3 consists of 16 residues. Germline trimming cut 6 bases from V and 5 bases from J; bases unmatched to any gene: 13. CDR3 DNA: TGTGCCAGCAGTCGCGGGATCGGGACAGGGGAAAACGAGCAGTACTTC. This gives the protein CASSRGIGTGENEQYF.

This sequence joins TRBV19 and TRBJ2-7, with a possible D match to TRBD1 (5 bases). Germline assignment: CDR1 LNHDA and CDR2 SQIVND (reference sequence). V lost 2 bases and J lost 9, with 14 bases in between. This CDR3 is 13 amino acids long. CDR3 amino acids: CASSISGAEGQYF. The CDR3 nucleotides read TGTGCCAGTAGTATAAGTGGGGCCGAAGGGCAGTACTTC. Supplemented by reference TRBV19 and TRBJ2-7, the full variable domain reads DGGITQSPKYLFRKEGQNVTLSCEQNLNHDAMYWYRQDPGQGLRLIYYSQIVNDFQKGDIAEGYSVSREKKESFPLTVTSAQKNPTAFYLCASSISGAEGQYFGPGTRLTVT.

This chain joins TRBV6-1 and TRBJ1-2; maybe TRBD1 (6 bases). V was clipped by 2 bases and J by 1 base, with 11 bases between them. There are 15 residues in the CDR3. Germline loops: CDR1 MNHNS, CDR2 SASEGT. The DNA of the CDR3 is TGTGCCAGCAGTGAAACCAGGACAGATAACTATGGCTACACCTTC. Its translation: CASSETRTDNYGYTF.

V and J are TRBV29-1 and TRBJ1-2; D remains ambiguous. Germline values: CDR1 SQVTM, CDR2 ANQGSEA. Trimming removed 0 bases from V and 8 bases from J, with 10 bases in between. This CDR3 has 12 amino acids. The CDR3 reads CSVEDGRTGYTF. The CDR3 nucleotides read TGCAGCGTTGAAGACGGCCGAACCGGCTACACCTTC.

The chain has TRBV6-5 and TRBJ1-2; perhaps TRBD1 as D (5 bases). V was clipped by 4 bases and J by 7 bases, with 16 bases between them. Germline V gene lookup returns CDR1 MNHEY and CDR2 SVGAGI. The length of the CDR3 is 14 residues. CDR3 sequence (DNA): TGTGCCAGCAGTTTAACGGGACCCCCGAGTGGCTACACCTTC. Amino acid sequence: CASSLTGPPSGYTF.

The gene calls are TRBV25-1 and TRBJ2-2; a weak D match, TRBD1 (5 bases). This CDR3 comprises 13 residues. The germline CDR1 and CDR2 sequences are MGHDK and SYGVNS. Trimming took off 6 bases at V and 1 base at J, with 6 bases between the two ends. CDR3 sequence (DNA): TGTGCCAGCAGGACAGAGAACACCGGGGAGCTGTTTTTT. It specifies CASRTENTGELFF.

This rearrangement joins TRBV7-9 to TRBJ2-5; D may be TRBD1 (5 bases). V was pared by 5 bases and J by 4 bases, with 14 bases between. This CDR3 has 14 residues. Germline V gene sequence: CDR1 SEHNR, CDR2 FQNEAQ (reference sequence). CDR3 sequence reads: CASSPPAGAETQYF. CDR3 DNA: TGTGCCAGCAGCCCGCCAGCTGGGGCAGAGACCCAGTACTTC.

With regard to this clone: The junction departs from the called germline gene at one end, perhaps through a read error. The chain carries TRBV7-9 and TRBJ1-2; D gene unclear. CDR3 length equals 15 residues. Germline-derived CDR1 and CDR2 are SEHNR and FQNEAQ (reference sequence). The CDR3 here is CASSSSPQAKYGYTF. The CDR3 DNA follows: TGTGCCAGCAGCTCTTCCCCCCAGGCTAAGTATGGCTACACCTTC.

The chain joins TRBV5-4 to TRBJ1-3; the D is unclear. The germline V and J ends were trimmed by 4 bases and 3 bases, with 14 bases remaining between them. Per germline, CDR1 SGHNT and CDR2 YYREEE (reference sequence). The length of the CDR3 is 15 residues. CDR3 DNA sequence: TGTGCCAGCAGCACCGGACGGGGTGGTGGAAACACCATATATTTT. Protein product: CASSTGRGGGNTIYF.

The V and J genes are TRBV9 and TRBJ1-1; 7 nucleotides match TRBD1. Germline assignment: CDR1 SGDLS and CDR2 YYNGEE. This CDR3 is built from 13 residues. Germline trimming cut 4 bases from V and 7 bases from J; bases unmatched to any gene: 7. The CDR3 DNA follows: TGTGCCAGCAGCCCAGGGGGAGGCCGTGAAGCTTTCTTT. It specifies CASSPGGGREAFF.

The chain is built from TRBV7-9 and TRBJ1-5; 8 bases line up with TRBD1. Germline CDR1 and CDR2: SEHNR and FQNEAQ (reference sequence). This CDR3 has 15 amino acids. V shed 5 bases and J 5 bases; nucleotides not matched to a gene: 8. The CDR3 region has the DNA TGTGCCAGCAGCCCATACAGGGGGAAGGATCAGCCCCAGCATTTT. It translates to CASSPYRGKDQPQHF.

The rearrangement links TRBV19 to TRBJ2-4; D may correspond to TRBD1 or TRBD2 (5 bases each). The CDR3 is 15 residues long. Germline V gene lookup returns CDR1 LNHDA and CDR2 SQIVND (reference sequence). The V gene lost 4 bases and the J gene lost 0 bases, with 10 bases spanning the gap. In DNA, the CDR3 is TGTGCCAGTAGTAGCCGGGACGGAGCCAAAAACATTCAGTACTTC. It translates to CASSSRDGAKNIQYF.

The chain is built from TRBV15 and TRBJ2-7; 9 positions match TRBD2. The CDR3 sequence is 14 residues long. Germline loops: CDR1 LNHNV, CDR2 YYDKDF (reference sequence). The V gene end was trimmed by 5 bases and the J gene end by 5 bases; junction bases not matched to a gene: 7. The CDR3 is CATSWASGINEQYF. The CDR3 DNA sequence: TGTGCCACCAGCTGGGCTAGCGGGATCAACGAGCAGTACTTC.